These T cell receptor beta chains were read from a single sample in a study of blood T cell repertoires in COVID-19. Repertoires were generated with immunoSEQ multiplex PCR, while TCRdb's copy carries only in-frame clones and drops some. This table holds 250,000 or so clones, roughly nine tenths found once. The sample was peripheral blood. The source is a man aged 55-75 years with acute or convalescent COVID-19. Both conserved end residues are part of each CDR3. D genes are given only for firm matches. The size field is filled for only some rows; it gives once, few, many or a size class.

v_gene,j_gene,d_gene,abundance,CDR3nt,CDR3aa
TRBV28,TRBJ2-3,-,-,TGTGCCAGCAGCCCAACTACCCCAGATACGCAGTATTTT,CASSPTTPDTQYF
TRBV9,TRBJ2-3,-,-,TGTGCCAGCAGCGTAGAACAGGGCACAGATACGCAGTATTTT,CASSVEQGTDTQYF
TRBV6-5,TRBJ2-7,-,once,TGTGCCAGCAGTTTGGATCCTCAGGGATTCTACGAGCAGTACTTC,CASSLDPQGFYEQYF
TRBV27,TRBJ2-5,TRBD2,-,TGTGCCAGCAGTTTAAGAGCGATGGGACTAGCGGAGGCGGAAGAGACCCAGTACTTC,CASSLRAMGLAEAEETQYF
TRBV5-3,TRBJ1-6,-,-,TGTGCCAGAAGCTTCACTACAGGGATGGAGAGCTCCTATAATTCACCCCTCCACTTT,CARSFTTGMESSYNSPLHF
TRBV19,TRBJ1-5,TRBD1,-,TGTGCCAGTAAGGGGGCAGGAAATCAGCCCCAGCATTTT,CASKGAGNQPQHF
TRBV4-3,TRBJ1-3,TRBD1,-,TGCGCCAGCAGCCAATCACAGGGGGGTGGAAACACCATATATTTT,CASSQSQGGGNTIYF
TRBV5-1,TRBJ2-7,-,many,TGCGCCAGCAGCATATCACGCGGATTCGGCTACGAGCAGTACTTC,CASSISRGFGYEQYF
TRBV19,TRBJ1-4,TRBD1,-,TGTGCCAGTAGCCCGGACAGGACTAATGAAAAACTGTTTTTT,CASSPDRTNEKLFF
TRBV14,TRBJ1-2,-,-,TGTGCCAGCAGCCAAGCGACAGGCAACTATGGCTACACCTTC,CASSQATGNYGYTF
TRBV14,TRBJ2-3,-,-,TGTGCCAGCAGCCAAGTTCGGGGGTACGGCACAGATACGCAGTATTTT,CASSQVRGYGTDTQYF
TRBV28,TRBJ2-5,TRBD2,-,TGTGCCAGCAGTGCACCTAGCGGGGTCCGGGAGACCCAGTACTTC,CASSAPSGVRETQYF
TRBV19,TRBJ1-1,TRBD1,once,TGTGCCAGTAGCGGGACAGCCAACACTGAAGCTTTCTTT,CASSGTANTEAFF
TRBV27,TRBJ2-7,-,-,TGTGCCAGCAGTTTATCGGGGACACCCAGCTCCTACGAGCAGTACTTC,CASSLSGTPSSYEQYF
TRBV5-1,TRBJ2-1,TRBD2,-,TGCGCCAGCAGCTTGGAACGGGGACTAGCGGGAGTAGGATTATCAAATGAGCAGTTCTTC,CASSLERGLAGVGLSNEQFF
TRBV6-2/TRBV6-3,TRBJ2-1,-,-,TGTGCCAGCAGTTACACAAGAGTAGGTACTAGCTACAATGAGCAGTTCTTC,CASSYTRVGTSYNEQFF
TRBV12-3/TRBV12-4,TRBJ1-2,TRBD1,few,TGTGCCAGCAGTCTGACAGGGGGTGGTGGCTACACCTTC,CASSLTGGGGYTF
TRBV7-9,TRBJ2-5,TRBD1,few,TGTGCCACCTCTGGTGGACAGGGCGCAAAGACCCAGTACTTC,CATSGGQGAKTQYF
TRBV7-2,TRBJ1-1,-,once,TGTGCCAGCAGCAAAGAGGGCAGAATGAACACTGAAGCTTTCTTT,CASSKEGRMNTEAFF
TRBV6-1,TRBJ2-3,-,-,TGTGCCAGCAGTGAAGGAGGCCCCACGAAACCGCGCACAGATACGCAGTATTTT,CASSEGGPTKPRTDTQYF
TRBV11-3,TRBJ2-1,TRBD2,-,TGTGCCAGCAGGGAGGCTAATCCGGGACTAGATTTTAGGGAGCAGTTCTTC,CASREANPGLDFREQFF
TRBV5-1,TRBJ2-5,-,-,TGCGCCAGCAGGGAGGGAGTAGCGGAGACCCAGTACTTC,CASREGVAETQYF
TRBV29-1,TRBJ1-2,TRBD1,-,TGCAGCGTACTGGACAGGGCCTATGGCTACACCTTC,CSVLDRAYGYTF
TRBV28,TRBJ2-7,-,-,TGTGCCAGCACCCCGGGGGGGGGACAGCGAGCCTACGAGCAGTACTTC,CASTPGGGQRAYEQYF
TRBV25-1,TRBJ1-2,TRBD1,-,TGTGCCAGCAGTGAATACCATGGGACAGGGGGCCGAAACTATGGCTACACCTTC,CASSEYHGTGGRNYGYTF
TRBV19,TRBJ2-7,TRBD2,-,TGTGCCAGTAGTACTAAAGCGGGAGGGTCCGAGCAGTACTTC,CASSTKAGGSEQYF
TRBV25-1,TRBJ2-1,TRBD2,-,TGTGCCAGCAGTGACGCATCTCTCGGGAGGGGCAATGAGCAGTTCTTC,CASSDASLGRGNEQFF
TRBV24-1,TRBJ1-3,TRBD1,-,TGTGCCACCAGTGATTTGCAGGGGGACTTAAACACCATATATTTT,CATSDLQGDLNTIYF
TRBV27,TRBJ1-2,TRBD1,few,TGTGCCAGCGGCCCCGGACAGGGACTAACCCATGGCTACACCTTC,CASGPGQGLTHGYTF
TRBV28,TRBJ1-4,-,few,TGTGCCAGCAGTTTCCCAGGCCATGCAACTAATGAAAAACTGTTTTTT,CASSFPGHATNEKLFF
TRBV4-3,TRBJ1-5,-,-,TGCGCCAGCAGCCCAACAGATGACAGGAGTAGCAATCAGCCCCAGCATTTT,CASSPTDDRSSNQPQHF
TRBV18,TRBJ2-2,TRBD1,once,TGTGCCAGCTCACCGCCGGGACAGTCGAACACCGGGGAGCTGTTTTTT,CASSPPGQSNTGELFF
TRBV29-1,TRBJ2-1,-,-,TGCAGCGCCCACCGGGACATTAGCTCCTACAATGAGCAGTTCTTC,CSAHRDISSYNEQFF
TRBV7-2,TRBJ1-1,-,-,TGTGCCAGCAGCTTAGCTCACGGGAACACTGAAGCTTTCTTT,CASSLAHGNTEAFF
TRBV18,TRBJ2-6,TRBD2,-,TGTGCCAGCTCACCGACAAGGGAGGGGTCTGGGGCCAACGTCCTGACTTTC,CASSPTREGSGANVLTF
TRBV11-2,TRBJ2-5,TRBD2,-,TGTGCCAGCAGCTTAGGGGTGGTAGCGGGAGACGGGGAGACCCAGTACTTC,CASSLGVVAGDGETQYF
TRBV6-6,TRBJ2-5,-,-,TGTGCCAGCAGCTCTACAGGGATAGAGACCCAGTACTTC,CASSSTGIETQYF
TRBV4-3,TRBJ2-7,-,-,TGCGCCAGCAGGCAAGCAGAGAGACATAATTCTGAGCAGTACTTC,CASRQAERHNSEQYF